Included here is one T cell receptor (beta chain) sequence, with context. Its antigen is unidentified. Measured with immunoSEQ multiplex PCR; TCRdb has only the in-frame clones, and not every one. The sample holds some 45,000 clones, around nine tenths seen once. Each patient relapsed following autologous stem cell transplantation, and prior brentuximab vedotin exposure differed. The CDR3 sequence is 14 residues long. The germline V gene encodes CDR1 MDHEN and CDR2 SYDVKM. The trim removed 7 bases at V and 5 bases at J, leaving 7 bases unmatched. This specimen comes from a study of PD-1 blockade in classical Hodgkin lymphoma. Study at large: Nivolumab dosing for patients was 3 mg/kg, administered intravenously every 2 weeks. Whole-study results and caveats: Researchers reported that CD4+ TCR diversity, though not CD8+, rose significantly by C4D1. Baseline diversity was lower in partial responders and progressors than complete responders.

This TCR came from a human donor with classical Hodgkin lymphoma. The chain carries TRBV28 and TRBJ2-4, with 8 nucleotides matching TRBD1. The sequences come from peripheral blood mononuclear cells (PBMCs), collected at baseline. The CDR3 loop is CASTPGGSENIQYF. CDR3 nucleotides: TGTGCCAGCACGCCAGGGGGCTCAGAAAACATTCAGTACTTC. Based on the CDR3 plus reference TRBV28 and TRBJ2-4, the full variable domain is DVKVTQSSRYLVKRTGEKVFLECVQDMDHENMFWYRQDPGLGLRLIYFSYDVKMKEKGDIPEGYSVSREKKERFSLILESASTNQTSMYLCASTPGGSENIQYFGAGTRLSVL.